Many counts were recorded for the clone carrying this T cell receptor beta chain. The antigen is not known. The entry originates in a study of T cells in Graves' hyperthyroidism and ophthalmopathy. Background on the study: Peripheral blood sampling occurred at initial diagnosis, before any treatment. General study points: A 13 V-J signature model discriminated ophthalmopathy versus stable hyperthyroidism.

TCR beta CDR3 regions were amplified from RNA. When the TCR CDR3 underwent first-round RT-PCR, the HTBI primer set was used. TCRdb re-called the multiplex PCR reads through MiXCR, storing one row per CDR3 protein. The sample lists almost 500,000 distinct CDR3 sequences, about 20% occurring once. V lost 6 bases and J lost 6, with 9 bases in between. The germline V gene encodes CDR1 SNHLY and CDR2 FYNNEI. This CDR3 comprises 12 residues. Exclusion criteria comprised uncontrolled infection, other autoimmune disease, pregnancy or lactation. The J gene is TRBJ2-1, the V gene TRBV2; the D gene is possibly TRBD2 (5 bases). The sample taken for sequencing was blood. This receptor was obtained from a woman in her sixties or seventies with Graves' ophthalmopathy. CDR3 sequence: CASRGSGNEQFF. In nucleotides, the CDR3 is TGTGCCAGCAGAGGAAGCGGCAATGAGCAGTTCTTC. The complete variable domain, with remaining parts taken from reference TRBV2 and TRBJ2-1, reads EPEVTQTPSHQVTQMGQEVILRCVPISNHLYFYWYRQILGQKVEFLVSFYNNEISEKSEIFDDQFSVERPDGSNFTLKIRSTKLEDSAMYFCASRGSGNEQFFGPGTRLTVL.